The clone carrying this TCR beta chain was counted many times. There are 15 residues in the CDR3. Germline-derived CDR1 and CDR2 are SGHTA and FQGNSA. Trimming removed 1 base at V and 4 bases at J, with 8 bases between. This entry belongs to a study of early T cells in non-severe SARS-CoV-2 infection. MiXCR, applied by TCRdb to the 5' RACE reads, yields one record per CDR3 protein. Seen here are 70,000 to 75,000 distinct CDR3 sequences, roughly an eighth observed once, and the top ten hold around 4.3%. The sequence was collected from an adult who was a healthcare worker with PCR-confirmed SARS-CoV-2 infection or an uninfected control (not recorded which). The chain combines TRBV7-2 with TRBJ2-6; the D gene is possibly TRBD2 (5 bases). Input material: whole blood. CDR3 sequence: CASSLGGAGANVLTF. In DNA form, the CDR3 reads TGTGCCAGCAGCTTAGGGGGAGCCGGGGCCAACGTCCTGACTTTC.